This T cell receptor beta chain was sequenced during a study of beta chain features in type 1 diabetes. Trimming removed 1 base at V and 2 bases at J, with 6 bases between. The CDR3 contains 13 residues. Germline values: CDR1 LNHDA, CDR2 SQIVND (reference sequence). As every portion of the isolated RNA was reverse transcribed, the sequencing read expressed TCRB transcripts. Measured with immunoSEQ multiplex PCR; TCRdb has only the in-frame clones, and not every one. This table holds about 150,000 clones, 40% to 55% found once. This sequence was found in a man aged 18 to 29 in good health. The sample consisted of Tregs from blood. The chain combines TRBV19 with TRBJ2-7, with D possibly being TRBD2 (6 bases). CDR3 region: CASSIGTTYEQYF. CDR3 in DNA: TGTGCCAGTAGTATAGGGACTACCTACGAGCAGTACTTC.